This entry lists 12 T cell receptor beta chains sequenced from one sample in a study of response to subunit inactivated influenza vaccine. A single record per CDR3 protein comes from TCRdb applying MiXCR to the RT-PCR reads. Among about 530,000 distinct CDR3 sequences listed, approximately 12% were seen once. Sequenced here: PBMCs from blood, sampled 45 days after vaccination. The receptors were gathered from a man between 45 and 60 years old who received an inactivated influenza vaccine.

This clonotype has only a few counts. The chain employs TRBV5-5 and TRBJ1-4; TRBD1 might be the D (5 bases). The germline V and J ends were trimmed by 0 bases and 1 base, with 10 bases remaining between them. Germline V gene lookup returns CDR1 SGHKS and CDR2 YYEKEE (reference sequence). This CDR3 region has 16 residues. As DNA, the CDR3 is TGTGCCAGCAGCTTGGGGTCGGGGGGAACTAATGAAAAACTGTTTTTT. Protein: CASSLGSGGTNEKLFF.

There are a few counts of this clonotype. V usage is TRBV5-1 and J usage is TRBJ2-4, with D possibly being TRBD1 (6 bases). Germline V gives CDR1 SGHRS, CDR2 YFSETQ. The CDR3 runs to 13 residues. With 0 bases removed from V and 8 bases from J, the gap between germline ends came to 9 bases. The CDR3: CASSLDREYIQYF. CDR3 DNA sequence: TGCGCCAGCAGCTTGGACAGGGAATACATTCAGTACTTC.

This clonotype occurred many times. This rearrangement joins TRBV5-6 to TRBJ1-2; the D gene is possibly TRBD1 (5 bases). V was trimmed by 3 bases and J by 4 bases, leaving 13 bases between them. Germline V lookup: CDR1 SGHDT, CDR2 YYEEEE. The CDR3 is 14 residues long. The CDR3 region has the DNA TGTGCCAGCAGCTCCTTGGACACGGTCTATGGCTACACCTTC. Its protein product is CASSSLDTVYGYTF.

A note on this clonotype: This CDR3 fails to terminate in the conserved phenylalanine or tryptophan, so it likely reflects a read error. This sequence joins TRBV12-3 or TRBV12-4 and TRBJ2-1; TRBD1 aligns across 10 bases. V was clipped by 5 bases and J by 5 bases; unmatched bases: 6. The CDR3 runs to 15 residues. CDR3 sequence: CASSPLGTGDNEQFS. In DNA, the CDR3 is TGTGCCAGCAGTCCACTTGGGACAGGGGACAATGAGCAGTTCTCC.

The rearrangement uses TRBV2 and TRBJ1-6; 7 bases agree with TRBD1. The germline V gene has CDR1 SNHLY and CDR2 FYNNEI. The CDR3 is 17 residues long. The junction had 6 bases not matched to a gene; V was cut back by 4 bases and J by 0 bases. The CDR3 DNA reads TGTGCCAGCAGTGGACAGACAGGGAGCTCCTATAATTCACCCCTCCACTTT. This codes for CASSGQTGSSYNSPLHF.

This clonotype was seen a few times. The chain couples TRBV4-1 to TRBJ2-7; the D gene is possibly TRBD2 (5 bases). CDR1 is MGHRA, CDR2 YSYEKL, per germline. Trimming stripped 2 bases from V and 3 bases from J, with 11 bases between. The CDR3 contains 14 residues. CDR3 region: CASSQRTHVYEQYF. The CDR3 region has the DNA TGCGCCAGCAGCCAACGGACTCACGTCTACGAGCAGTACTTC.

This clonotype was found a few times. The J gene is TRBJ2-1, the V gene TRBV12-3 or TRBV12-4; 15 bases fit TRBD2. V was pared by 5 bases and J by 7 bases, with 9 bases of the junction left unmatched. There are 17 residues in the CDR3. Written as DNA, the CDR3 is TGTGCCAGCAGTCCCCGGACTAGCGGGAGGGTGGTGAATGAGCAGTTCTTC. Translated: CASSPRTSGRVVNEQFF.

The rearrangement joins TRBV28 to TRBJ2-7; the D gene is possibly TRBD1 (6 bases). Trimming stripped 7 bases from V and 4 bases from J, with 17 bases between. This CDR3 contains 14 residues. Germline V CDR1 and CDR2: MDHEN, SYDVKM. CDR3 bases: TGTGCCAGCAAGCCCACGGGGCAGGGGTACGAGCAGTACTTC. As protein: CASKPTGQGYEQYF.

A few counts support this clonotype. This chain links TRBV12-3 or TRBV12-4 with TRBJ2-7; D ambiguous. Trimming shortened V by 4 bases and J by 0 bases, and 7 bases separated the two germline ends. The CDR3 has 13 residues. CDR3 in DNA: TGTGCCAGCAGTTCGGAAAGCTCCTACGAGCAGTACTTC. This translates into CASSSESSYEQYF.

The chain employs TRBV4-3 and TRBJ2-7; D not certain. The CDR3 extends over 14 amino acids. The ends were cut back, 0 bases at V and 5 bases at J, with 11 bases in the middle. Germline values: CDR1 LGHNA, CDR2 YSLEER. In nucleotides, the CDR3 is TGCGCCAGCAGCCAAGATAGGGCAGACCACGAGCAGTACTTC. The encoded protein is CASSQDRADHEQYF.

The rearrangement joins TRBV29-1 to TRBJ2-5; TRBD2 is a possible D gene (5 bases). Germline-derived CDR1 and CDR2 are SQVTM and ANQGSEA. The CDR3 covers 11 residues. V lost 7 bases and J lost 10, with 16 bases in between. CDR3 nucleotides: TGCAGCGCGGACCGGACTGGGGTCCAGTACTTC. Amino acids: CSADRTGVQYF. The whole variable domain, remainder taken from reference TRBV29-1 and TRBJ2-5, is SAVISQKPSRDICQRGTSLTIQCQVDSQVTMMFWYRQQPGQSLTLIATANQGSEATYESGFVIDKFPISRPNLTFSTLTVSNMSPEDSSIYLCSADRTGVQYFGPGTRLLVL.

This clonotype was observed a handful of times. This sequence joins TRBV6-1 and TRBJ1-2; D is possibly TRBD1 (6 bases). Germline lookup yields CDR1 MNHNS and CDR2 SASEGT. Trimming pared 4 bases from V and 6 bases from J, leaving 15 bases between. The CDR3 length is 14 residues. This chain's CDR3 is CASSGTGIRHGYTF. CDR3 sequence (DNA): TGTGCCAGCAGTGGCACAGGGATAAGGCATGGCTACACCTTC.